This T cell receptor beta chain originates from a study of graft-versus-host responses after intestinal transplantation. Across the whole study: Tacrolimus plus steroids were given to all recipients for approximately 3 years, preceded by anti-thymocyte globulin induction.

Whole-study results and caveats: Patients with graft-donor T cell macrochimerism had high graft-versus-host to host-versus-graft clonal ratios in allografts.

Only a few counts were recorded for this clone. The protocol was immunoSEQ multiplex PCR, while the TCRdb copy is restricted to in-frame clones and leaves out a portion. The table lists about 10,000 clones, 30% to 35% of them singletons. Deletions cut 0 bases from V and 5 bases from J, with 8 bases between. The CDR3 is 15 residues long. Germline CDR1 reads LGHNA; CDR2 reads YNFKEQ. This clonotype originated in a human patient who was an organ donor for intestinal transplantation. J is TRBJ1-6 and V is TRBV4-2, with D hard to call. The material was alloreactive CD4+ T cells from a mixed lymphocyte reaction culture, obtained before transplantation. Subset described: CFSE-low proliferating T cells sorted from roughly six-day pre-transplant mixed lymphocyte reaction (GvH or HvG direction). In nucleotides, the CDR3 is TGTGCCAGCAGCCAAGATACCGGGGATAATTCACCCCTCCACTTT. Amino acids: CASSQDTGDNSPLHF.